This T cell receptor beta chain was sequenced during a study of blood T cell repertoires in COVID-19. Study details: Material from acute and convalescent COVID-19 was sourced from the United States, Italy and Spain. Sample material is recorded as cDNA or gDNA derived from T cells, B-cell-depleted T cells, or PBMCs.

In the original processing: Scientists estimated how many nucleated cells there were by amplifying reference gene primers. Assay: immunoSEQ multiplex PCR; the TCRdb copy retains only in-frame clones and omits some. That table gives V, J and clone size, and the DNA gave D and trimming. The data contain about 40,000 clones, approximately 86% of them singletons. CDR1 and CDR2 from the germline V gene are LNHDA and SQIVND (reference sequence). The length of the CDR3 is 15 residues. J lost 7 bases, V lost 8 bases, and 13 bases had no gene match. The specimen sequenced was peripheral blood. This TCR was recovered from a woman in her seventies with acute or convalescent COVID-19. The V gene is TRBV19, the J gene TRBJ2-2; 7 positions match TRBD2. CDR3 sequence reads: CASGRGGSIGGELFF. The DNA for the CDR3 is TGTGCCAGTGGTCGGGGCGGGAGTATCGGCGGGGAGCTGTTTTTT. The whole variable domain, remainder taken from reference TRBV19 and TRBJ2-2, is DGGITQSPKYLFRKEGQNVTLSCEQNLNHDAMYWYRQDPGQGLRLIYYSQIVNDFQKGDIAEGYSVSREKKESFPLTVTSAQKNPTAFYLCASGRGGSIGGELFFGEGSRLTVL.